The 12 T cell receptor beta chains given below trace back to one sample, sequenced in a study of PD-L1 blockade in urothelial cancer. Time point in this sample: pretreatment peripheral blood. Measured with immunoSEQ multiplex PCR; TCRdb has only the in-frame clones, and not every one. This table has roughly 100,000 clones, about 90% appearing once. The sequences come from PBMCs, collected around atezolizumab (anti-PD-L1) treatment. The receptor set was obtained from a woman of 80 years or more with urothelial cancer.

The chain combines TRBV9 with TRBJ1-1; D remains unclear. CDR1 and CDR2 from the germline V gene are SGDLS and YYNGEE. CDR3 length equals 15 residues. V gave up 4 bases and J gave up 0 bases, with 13 bases separating them. CDR3 region: CASSPTLGVNTEAFF. DNA for the CDR3: TGTGCCAGCAGCCCAACACTGGGAGTGAACACTGAAGCTTTCTTT.

Worth noting for this clone: Other DNA sequences in this specimen translate into the identical CDR3. The chain combines TRBV4-1 with TRBJ2-5; possible D gene TRBD2, 5 bases. Looked up from germline, CDR1 is MGHRA and CDR2 is YSYEKL. The CDR3 loop spans 14 amino acids. With 0 bases removed from V and 5 bases from J, the gap between germline ends came to 10 bases. For the CDR3, the DNA is TGCGCCAGCAGCCAAGATGGTTCGGGGGAGACCCAGTACTTC. Its translation: CASSQDGSGETQYF.

This chain uses TRBV5-4 with TRBJ2-5; no definite D call. Germline V CDR1 and CDR2: SGHNT, YYREEE (reference sequence). V lost 4 bases, J lost 2 bases, and 9 bases lay in between. This CDR3 contains 13 residues. CDR3 in amino acids: CASSRTLQETQYF. CDR3 nucleotides: TGTGCCAGCAGCCGAACCCTACAAGAGACCCAGTACTTC.

The chain has TRBV9 and TRBJ1-4, with 11 bases aligning to TRBD1. CDR3 length equals 16 residues. Germline assignment: CDR1 SGDLS and CDR2 YYNGEE. The junction had 9 bases not matched to a gene; V was cut back by 4 bases and J by 7 bases. CDR3 nucleotide sequence: TGTGCCAGCAGCTCAACCCCGGGACAGGGGGGTGAAAAACTGTTTTTT. It codes for CASSSTPGQGGEKLFF.

This CDR3 reads CASSLQGYGYTF. The CDR3 nucleotides read TGTGCCAGCAGTCTCCAGGGTTATGGCTACACCTTC. The rearrangement uses TRBV6-5 and TRBJ1-2; tentative D call: TRBD1 (5 bases). V was clipped by 5 bases and J by 5 bases, with 9 bases between them. CDR1 MNHEY and CDR2 SVGAGI come from the germline V gene. This CDR3 is 12 amino acids long.

The V and J genes are TRBV9 and TRBJ2-1; 7 bases agree with TRBD2. The CDR3 covers 17 residues. Germline V lookup: CDR1 SGDLS, CDR2 YYNGEE. V lost 1 base and J lost 5; bases outside the gene matches: 12. This CDR3 reads CASSVPLQGGSNNEQFF. DNA for the CDR3: TGTGCCAGCAGCGTACCCCTCCAGGGAGGGTCCAACAATGAGCAGTTCTTC.

The chain carries TRBV12-5 and TRBJ2-5; 8 nucleotides match TRBD1. This CDR3 has 14 residues. The J segment lost 10 bases and the V segment lost 5 bases, leaving 12 bases of the junction unmatched. Per germline, CDR1 LGHNT and CDR2 FRNRAP. The CDR3 sequence is CASGPGQGLGDQYF. As DNA, the CDR3 is TGTGCTAGTGGTCCTGGACAGGGCCTAGGGGACCAGTACTTC. Full variable domain (remainder filled in from reference TRBV12-5 and TRBJ2-5): DARVTQTPRHKVTEMGQEVTMRCQPILGHNTVFWYRQTMMQGLELLAYFRNRAPLDDSGMPKDRFSAEMPDATLATLKIQPSEPRDSAVYFCASGPGQGLGDQYFGPGTRLLVL.

The rearrangement joins TRBV15 to TRBJ2-7, with a tentative D call TRBD2 (6 bases). Trimming took off 1 base at V and 5 bases at J, with 12 bases between the two ends. The CDR3 runs to 14 residues. Germline V lookup: CDR1 LNHNV, CDR2 YYDKDF (reference sequence). This CDR3 is CATSRAGGWNEQYF. CDR3 DNA: TGTGCCACCAGCAGAGCTGGGGGGTGGAACGAGCAGTACTTC.

The gene calls are TRBV7-2 and TRBJ1-5, with 10 bases aligning to TRBD1. Germline lookup yields CDR1 SGHTA and CDR2 FQGNSA. V gave up 5 bases and J gave up 7 bases; unmatched junction bases: 8. The CDR3 runs to 15 residues. As DNA, the CDR3 is TGTGCCAGCAGCATGGGACAGGGGTCGGGACAGCCCCAGCATTTT. Translated, it gives CASSMGQGSGQPQHF. The whole variable domain, filled in from reference TRBV7-2 and TRBJ1-5, reads GAGVSQSPSNKVTEKGKDVELRCDPISGHTALYWYRQSLGQGLEFLIYFQGNSAPDKSGLPSDRFSAERTGGSVSTLTIQRTQQEDSAVYLCASSMGQGSGQPQHFGDGTRLSIL.

This chain joins TRBV18 and TRBJ2-1; D is uncertain. The CDR3 length is 17 residues. V dropped 3 bases and J dropped 2 bases, with 17 bases sitting between them. Germline CDR1 KGHSH, CDR2 LQKENI. CDR3 sequence (DNA): TGTGCCAGCTCACCGCGCTTACTCGACTTGGCCTACAATGAGCAGTTCTTC. Its translation is CASSPRLLDLAYNEQFF.

The V call is TRBV30, the J call TRBJ1-4; D perhaps matches TRBD1 (5 bases). The CDR3 loop spans 16 amino acids. The V gene's germline CDR1 is GTSNPN and CDR2 SVGIG (reference sequence). V was cut by 0 bases and J by 6 bases, with 17 bases left in between. DNA for the CDR3: TGTGCCTGGAGTGTATCTAGGACAATGACTTATGAAAAACTGTTTTTT. It specifies CAWSVSRTMTYEKLFF.

The V gene is TRBV5-4, the J gene TRBJ2-3, with TRBD1 as a possible D gene (6 bases). V was shortened by 4 bases and J by 1 base, with 19 bases between the two germline ends. The CDR3 sequence is 17 residues long. Germline loops: CDR1 SGHNT, CDR2 YYREEE (reference sequence). CDR3 region: CASSQGGGRLGTDTQYF. In DNA, the CDR3 is TGTGCCAGCAGCCAAGGGGGTGGGAGACTTGGCACAGATACGCAGTATTTT.